A selection of T cell receptor beta chains follows, all from one sample in a study of blood T cell repertoires in COVID-19. The table came from immunoSEQ multiplex PCR; TCRdb's copy has only in-frame clones and leaves some out. This sample yields fewer than 500,000 clones, of which around 87% are seen a single time; around 1.3% belongs to the top ten. Sequencing input: PBMCs or T cells enriched from blood (not recorded which). The receptors were gathered from a man aged 30 to 39 who had recovered from COVID-19. CDR3s include the opening cysteine and the closing phenylalanine or tryptophan. A D gene is named only where the DNA matches it firmly. Some rows mark clone size as missing; the rest say once, few, many or name a class of expanded clone.

>TRBJ1-3|TRBV6-5|NA|NA
CASSYWQGSGNTIYF
TGTGCCAGCAGTTACTGGCAGGGCTCTGGAAACACCATATATTTT
>TRBJ1-2|TRBV7-8|TRBD1|NA
CASSPRDRGYGYTF
TGTGCCAGCAGCCCCCGGGACAGGGGTTATGGCTACACCTTC
>TRBJ1-2|TRBV7-9|TRBD1|NA
CASSRGQGVYGYTF
TGTGCCAGCAGCCGGGGACAGGGGGTCTATGGCTACACCTTC
>TRBJ2-2|TRBV27|NA|once
CATANTGELFF
TGTGCCACGGCGAACACCGGGGAGCTGTTTTTT
>TRBJ1-6|TRBV6-5|NA|NA
CASRSTGTPLHF
TGTGCCAGCAGATCCACGGGTACACCCCTCCACTTT
>TRBJ1-1|TRBV20-1|NA|NA
CSASGQNTEAFF
TGCAGTGCTAGTGGACAGAACACTGAAGCTTTCTTT
>TRBJ2-3|TRBV3-1/TRBV3-2|TRBD1|NA
CASSPQGYTQYF
TGTGCCAGCAGCCCACAGGGGTACACGCAGTATTTT
>TRBJ1-1|TRBV10-2|TRBD1|NA
CASSYPGTVEAFF
TGCGCCAGCAGCTACCCCGGGACAGTAGAAGCTTTCTTT
>TRBJ2-4|TRBV6-5|NA|NA
CASRSAGVENIQYF
TGTGCCAGCAGATCCGCCGGGGTCGAAAACATTCAGTACTTC
>TRBJ2-7|TRBV4-1|NA|NA
CASSQNRVETPPYEQYF
TGCGCCAGCAGCCAAAACAGGGTCGAGACCCCTCCCTACGAGCAGTACTTC
>TRBJ1-2|TRBV4-1|NA|NA
CASSPWRGDYGYTF
TGCGCCAGCAGCCCCTGGCGGGGGGACTATGGCTACACCTTC
>TRBJ1-1|TRBV4-1|TRBD1|NA
CASSQEDRGRTEAFF
TGCGCCAGCAGCCAAGAGGACAGGGGGCGGACTGAAGCTTTCTTT
>TRBJ1-5|TRBV19|NA|NA
CASSIKGGNQPQHF
TGTGCCAGTAGTATCAAGGGGGGCAATCAGCCCCAGCATTTT
>TRBJ2-1|TRBV5-1|TRBD2|once
CASSLAGTSGPNEQFF
TGCGCCAGCAGCTTGGCCGGGACTAGCGGGCCGAATGAGCAGTTCTTC
>TRBJ2-1|TRBV5-5|TRBD2|NA
CASSSAGTSGTNEQFF
TGTGCCAGCAGCTCGGCCGGGACTAGCGGAACCAATGAGCAGTTCTTC
>TRBJ2-3|TRBV28|NA|NA
CASSLNKNTQYF
TGTGCCAGCAGTTTAAATAAAAATACGCAGTATTTT
>TRBJ1-2|TRBV5-1|NA|NA
CASSPGLSYGYTF
TGCGCCAGCAGCCCGGGACTATCTTATGGCTACACCTTC
>TRBJ1-2|TRBV19|NA|NA
CASSEGNYGYTF
TGTGCCAGTAGCGAGGGAAACTATGGCTACACCTTC
>TRBJ1-1|TRBV4-3|NA|NA
CASSQGTGSNTEAFF
TGCGCCAGCAGCCAAGGAACTGGGAGTAACACTGAAGCTTTCTTT
>TRBJ2-7|TRBV18|NA|once
CASSPGPEQYF
TGTGCCAGCTCACCAGGCCCGGAGCAGTACTTC
>TRBJ1-6|TRBV19|NA|NA
CASGPGTTLSPLHF
TGTGCCAGCGGCCCGGGGACAACCTTATCACCCCTCCACTTT
>TRBJ1-1|TRBV19|NA|NA
CASSPRDTRPTTEAFF
TGTGCCAGTAGTCCACGGGACACCAGGCCGACCACTGAAGCTTTCTTT
>TRBJ1-3|TRBV13|TRBD1|NA
CASSRRQGFSGNTIYF
TGTGCCAGCAGCCGACGACAGGGTTTCTCTGGAAACACCATATATTTT
>TRBJ2-7|TRBV12-3/TRBV12-4|NA|NA
CASSNSYEQYF
TGTGCCAGCTCAAACTCCTACGAGCAGTACTTC
>TRBJ1-1|TRBV29-1|NA|NA
CSVATVMNTEAFF
TGCAGCGTTGCGACAGTCATGAACACTGAAGCTTTCTTT
>TRBJ2-3|TRBV7-2|TRBD1|NA
CASSLRTGADTQYF
TGTGCCAGCAGCCTTAGAACAGGGGCCGATACGCAGTATTTT
>TRBJ2-5|TRBV14|TRBD2|NA
CASSQDRGAGGQGTQYF
TGTGCCAGCAGCCAAGATAGAGGAGCGGGGGGGCAAGGGACCCAGTACTTC
>TRBJ2-5|TRBV12-3/TRBV12-4|NA|NA
CASSQGTQQTQYF
TGTGCCAGCAGCCAGGGTACGCAGCAGACCCAGTACTTC
>TRBJ1-5|TRBV10-2|NA|NA
CASSVGRFVNQPQHF
TGCGCCAGCAGTGTGGGCCGTTTCGTCAATCAGCCCCAGCATTTT